Sequencing of this T cell receptor beta chain was carried out in a study of immune evolution from preneoplasia to lung adenocarcinoma. Using immunoSEQ multiplex PCR, the repertoire was profiled, and TCRdb retains in-frame clones only, with some absent. The table lists around 13,000 clones, roughly 80% of them singletons, with just under 5% in the top ten. The TCR comes from a person aged 70 to 79 with lung adenocarcinoma. The sequenced sample was FFPE minimally invasive lung adenocarcinoma tissue.

In DNA, the CDR3 is TGTGCCTGGAGACGGGGGGCTCGCGACACCGGGGAGCTGTTTTTT. It is translated as CAWRRGARDTGELFF. The chain couples TRBV30 to TRBJ2-2; D might be TRBD2 (7 bases). The V gene lost 3 bases and the J gene lost 3 bases, with 14 bases spanning the gap. CDR1 and CDR2 (germline): GTSNPN, SVGIG (reference sequence). This CDR3 comprises 15 residues.